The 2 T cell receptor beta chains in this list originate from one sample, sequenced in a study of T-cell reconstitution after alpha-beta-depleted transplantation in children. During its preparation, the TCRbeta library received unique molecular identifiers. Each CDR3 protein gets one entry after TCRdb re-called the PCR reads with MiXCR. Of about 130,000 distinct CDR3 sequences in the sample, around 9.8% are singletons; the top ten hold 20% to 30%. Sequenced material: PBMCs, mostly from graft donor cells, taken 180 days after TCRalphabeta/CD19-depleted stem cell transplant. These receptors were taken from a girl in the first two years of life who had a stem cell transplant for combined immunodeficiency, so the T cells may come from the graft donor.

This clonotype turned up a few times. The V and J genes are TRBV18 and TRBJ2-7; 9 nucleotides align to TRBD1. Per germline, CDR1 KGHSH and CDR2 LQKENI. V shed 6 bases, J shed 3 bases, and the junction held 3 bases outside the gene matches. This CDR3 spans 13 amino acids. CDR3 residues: CASSTGGRYEQYF. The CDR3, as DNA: TGTGCCAGCTCGACAGGGGGTCGCTACGAGCAGTACTTC.

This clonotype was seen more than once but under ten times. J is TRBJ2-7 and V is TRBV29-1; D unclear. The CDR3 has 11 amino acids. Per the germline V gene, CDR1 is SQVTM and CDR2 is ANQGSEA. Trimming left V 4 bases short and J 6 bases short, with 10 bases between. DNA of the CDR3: TGCAGCGTTGCGGTCCGAACCGAGCAGTACTTC. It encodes CSVAVRTEQYF.